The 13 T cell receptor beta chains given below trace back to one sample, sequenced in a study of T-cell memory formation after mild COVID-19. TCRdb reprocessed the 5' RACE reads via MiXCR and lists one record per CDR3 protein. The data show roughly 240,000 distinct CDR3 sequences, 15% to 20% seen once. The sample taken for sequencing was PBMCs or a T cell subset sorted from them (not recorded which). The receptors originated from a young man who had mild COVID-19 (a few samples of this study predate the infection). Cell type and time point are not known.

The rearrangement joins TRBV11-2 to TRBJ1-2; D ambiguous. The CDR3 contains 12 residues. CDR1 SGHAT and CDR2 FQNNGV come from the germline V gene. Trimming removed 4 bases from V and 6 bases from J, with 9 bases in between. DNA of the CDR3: TGTGCCAGCAGCTCGACGGTGGATGGCTACACCTTC. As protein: CASSSTVDGYTF. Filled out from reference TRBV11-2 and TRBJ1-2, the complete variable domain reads EAGVAQSPRYKIIEKRQSVAFWCNPISGHATLYWYQQILGQGPKLLIQFQNNGVVDDSQLPKDRFSAERLKGVDSTLKIQPAKLEDSAVYLCASSSTVDGYTFGSGTRLTVV.

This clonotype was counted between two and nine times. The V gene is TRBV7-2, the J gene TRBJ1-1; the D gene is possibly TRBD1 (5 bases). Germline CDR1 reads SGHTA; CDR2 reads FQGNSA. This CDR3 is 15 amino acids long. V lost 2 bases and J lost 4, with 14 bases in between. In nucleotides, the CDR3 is TGTGCCAGCAGCTTATTTGGGGGATCCAGCACTGAAGCTTTCTTT. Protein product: CASSLFGGSSTEAFF. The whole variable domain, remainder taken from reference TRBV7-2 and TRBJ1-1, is GAGVSQSPSNKVTEKGKDVELRCDPISGHTALYWYRQSLGQGLEFLIYFQGNSAPDKSGLPSDRFSAERTGGSVSTLTIQRTQQEDSAVYLCASSLFGGSSTEAFFGQGTRLTVV.

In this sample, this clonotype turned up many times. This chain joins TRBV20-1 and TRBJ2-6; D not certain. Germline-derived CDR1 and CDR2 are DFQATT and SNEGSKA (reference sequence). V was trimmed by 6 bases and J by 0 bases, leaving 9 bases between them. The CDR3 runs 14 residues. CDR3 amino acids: CSAPETSGANVLTF. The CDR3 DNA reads TGCAGTGCCCCAGAGACCTCTGGGGCCAACGTCCTGACTTTC.

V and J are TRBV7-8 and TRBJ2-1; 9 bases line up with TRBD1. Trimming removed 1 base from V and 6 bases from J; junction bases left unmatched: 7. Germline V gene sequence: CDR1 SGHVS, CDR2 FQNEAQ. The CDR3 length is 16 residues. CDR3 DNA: TGTGCCAGCAGCTTAGGGGCTGCGACAGGGGGCAATGAGCAGTTCTTC. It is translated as CASSLGAATGGNEQFF.

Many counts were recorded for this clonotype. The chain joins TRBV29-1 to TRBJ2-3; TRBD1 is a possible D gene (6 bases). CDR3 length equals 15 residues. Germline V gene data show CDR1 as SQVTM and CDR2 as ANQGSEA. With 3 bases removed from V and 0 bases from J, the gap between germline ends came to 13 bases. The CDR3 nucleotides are TGCAGCGTTGAGCGGCGACAGGCTAGCACAGATACGCAGTATTTT. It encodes CSVERRQASTDTQYF.

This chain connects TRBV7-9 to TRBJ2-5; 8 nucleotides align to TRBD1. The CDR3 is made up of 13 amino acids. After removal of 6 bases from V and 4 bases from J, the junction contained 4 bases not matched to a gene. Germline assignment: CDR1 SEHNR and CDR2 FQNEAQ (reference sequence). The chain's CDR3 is CASSSDRVETQYF. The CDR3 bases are TGTGCCAGCAGTTCGGACAGGGTAGAGACCCAGTACTTC.

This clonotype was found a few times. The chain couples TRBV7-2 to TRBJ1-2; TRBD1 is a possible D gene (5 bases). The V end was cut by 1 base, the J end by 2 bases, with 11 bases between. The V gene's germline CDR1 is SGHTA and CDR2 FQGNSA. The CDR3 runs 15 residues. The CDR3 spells CASSLVGRRNYGYTF. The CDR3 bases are TGTGCCAGCAGCTTAGTGGGGCGGCGGAACTATGGCTACACCTTC. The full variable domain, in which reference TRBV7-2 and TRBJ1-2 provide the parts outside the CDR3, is GAGVSQSPSNKVTEKGKDVELRCDPISGHTALYWYRQSLGQGLEFLIYFQGNSAPDKSGLPSDRFSAERTGGSVSTLTIQRTQQEDSAVYLCASSLVGRRNYGYTFGSGTRLTVV.

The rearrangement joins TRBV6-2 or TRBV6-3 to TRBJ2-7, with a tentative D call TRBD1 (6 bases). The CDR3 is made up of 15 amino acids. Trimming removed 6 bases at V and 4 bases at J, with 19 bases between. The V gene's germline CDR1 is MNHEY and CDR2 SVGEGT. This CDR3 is CASSPGQGLRYEQYF. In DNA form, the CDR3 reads TGTGCCAGCAGCCCTGGGCAGGGGCTTAGGTACGAGCAGTACTTC.

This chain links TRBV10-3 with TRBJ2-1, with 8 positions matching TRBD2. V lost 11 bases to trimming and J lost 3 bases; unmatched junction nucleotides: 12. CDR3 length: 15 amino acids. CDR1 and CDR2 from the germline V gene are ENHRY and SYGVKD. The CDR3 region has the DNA TGTGCCGGCAGCGGCCGGCGGGGGGACTACAATGAGCAGTTCTTC. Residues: CAGSGRRGDYNEQFF.

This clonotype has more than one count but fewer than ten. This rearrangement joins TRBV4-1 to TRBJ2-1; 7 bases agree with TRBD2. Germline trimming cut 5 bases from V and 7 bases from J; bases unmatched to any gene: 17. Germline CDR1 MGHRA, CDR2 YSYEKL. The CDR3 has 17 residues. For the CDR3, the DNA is TGCGCCAGCAGCGACTTAGGCGGGGGTTCGGAGACGAATGAGCAGTTCTTC. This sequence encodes CASSDLGGGSETNEQFF.

CDR3 in amino acids: CASSLSYQETQYF. The CDR3, as DNA: TGTGCCAGCAGCTTGTCTTACCAAGAGACCCAGTACTTC. This chain uses TRBV5-4 with TRBJ2-5; unclear D gene. Germline lookup yields CDR1 SGHNT and CDR2 YYREEE (reference sequence). The CDR3 is 13 amino acids. V was trimmed by 1 base and J by 0 bases, leaving 4 bases between them.

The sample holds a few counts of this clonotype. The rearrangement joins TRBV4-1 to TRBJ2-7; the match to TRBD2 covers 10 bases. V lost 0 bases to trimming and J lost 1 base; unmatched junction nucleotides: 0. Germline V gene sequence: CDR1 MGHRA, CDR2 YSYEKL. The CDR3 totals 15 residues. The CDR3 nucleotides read TGCGCCAGCAGCCAAGATAGCGGGGGGTCCTACGAGCAGTACGTC. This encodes CASSQDSGGSYEQYV.

Written as DNA, the CDR3 is TGTGCCAGCAGCCCCGCAGCGGCGGGGGGCTACTCCTCTGGGGCCAACGTCCTGACTTTC. Translating it yields CASSPAAAGGYSSGANVLTF. This sequence joins TRBV4-2 and TRBJ2-6; 8 nucleotides match TRBD2. The CDR3 covers 20 residues. Looked up from germline, CDR1 is LGHNA and CDR2 is YNFKEQ. V dropped 4 bases and J dropped 0; count of bases not matched to a gene: 14.